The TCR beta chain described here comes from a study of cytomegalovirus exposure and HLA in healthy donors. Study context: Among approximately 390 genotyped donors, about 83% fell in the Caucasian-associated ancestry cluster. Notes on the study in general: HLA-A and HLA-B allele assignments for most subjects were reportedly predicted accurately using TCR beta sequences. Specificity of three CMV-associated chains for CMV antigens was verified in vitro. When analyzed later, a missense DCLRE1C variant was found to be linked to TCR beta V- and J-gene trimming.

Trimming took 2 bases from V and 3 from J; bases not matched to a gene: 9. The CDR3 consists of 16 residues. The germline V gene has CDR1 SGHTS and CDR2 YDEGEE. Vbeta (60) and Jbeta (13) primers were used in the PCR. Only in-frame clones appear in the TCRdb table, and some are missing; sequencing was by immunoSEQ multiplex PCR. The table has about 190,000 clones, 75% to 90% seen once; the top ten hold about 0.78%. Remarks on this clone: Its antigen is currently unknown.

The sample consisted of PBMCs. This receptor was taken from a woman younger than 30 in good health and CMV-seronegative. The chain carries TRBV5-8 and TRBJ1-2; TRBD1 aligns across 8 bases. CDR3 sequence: CASSLLGTDRDYGYTF. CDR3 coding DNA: TGTGCCAGCAGCTTACTGGGGACGGACAGGGACTATGGCTACACCTTC.